The 21 T cell receptor beta chains given below trace back to one sample, sequenced in a study of blood T cell dynamics during melanoma immunotherapy. Stated time point: week 3, after first cycle of checkpoint inhibitor. Using immunoSEQ multiplex PCR, the repertoire was profiled, and TCRdb retains in-frame clones only, with some absent. This sample has 4,900 or so clones; 88% occur once, and the top ten carry 30%. Source: blood, taken from a patient treated with checkpoint blockade. The receptors were gathered from a human donor with melanoma.

V usage is TRBV6-1 and J usage is TRBJ2-7; D uncertain. CDR1 MNHNS and CDR2 SASEGT come from the germline V gene. V was clipped by 2 bases and J by 6 bases, with 8 bases between them. The CDR3 contains 12 residues. The CDR3 protein is CASSELRLEQYF. DNA of the CDR3: TGTGCCAGCAGTGAACTTAGGCTCGAGCAGTACTTC.

The chain links TRBV6-6 to TRBJ2-4, with 7 bases matching TRBD1. Unmatched junction bases numbered 9, after V lost 4 bases and J lost 3 bases. Per the germline V gene, CDR1 is MNHNY and CDR2 is SVGAGI (reference sequence). The CDR3 is made up of 16 amino acids. For the CDR3, the DNA is TGTGCCAGCAGTTGGCGGCAGGGGGAAGGCAAAAACATTCAGTACTTC. Protein: CASSWRQGEGKNIQYF.

This clone was observed a handful of times. The chain joins TRBV9 to TRBJ2-3; D might be TRBD1 or TRBD2, each matching 5 bases. CDR3 length: 14 amino acids. V lost 7 bases and J 5 bases, leaving 17 bases between the germline ends. Germline V gene lookup returns CDR1 SGDLS and CDR2 YYNGEE. The CDR3 sequence is CASGPGTAVDTQYF. CDR3 sequence (DNA): TGTGCCAGCGGCCCGGGGACCGCTGTAGATACGCAGTATTTT. The whole variable domain, remainder taken from reference TRBV9 and TRBJ2-3, is DSGVTQTPKHLITATGQRVTLRCSPRSGDLSVYWYQQSLDQGLQFLIQYYNGEERAKGNILERFSAQQFPDLHSELNLSSLELGDSALYFCASGPGTAVDTQYFGPGTRLTVL.

This clone occurred once. J is TRBJ1-4 and V is TRBV30, with 7 positions matching TRBD1. Germline V CDR1 and CDR2: GTSNPN, SVGIG (reference sequence). V gave up 2 bases and J gave up 8 bases; unmatched junction bases: 11. The CDR3 covers 15 residues. The DNA for the CDR3 is TGTGCCTGGAGTTCCCCGAGGGGGCGGGGGGAAAAACTGTTTTTT. Its protein product is CAWSSPRGRGEKLFF.

The rearrangement links TRBV19 to TRBJ2-5; 9 bases line up with TRBD1. Near its end, the DNA agrees better with TRBJ2-7, so the J call may be wrong. The germline gives CDR1 LNHDA, CDR2 SQIVND (reference sequence). CDR3 length: 15 residues. CDR3: CASSAGTGSSYEQYF. CDR3 DNA sequence: TGTGCCAGTAGTGCTGGGACAGGGAGCTCCTACGAGCAGTACTTC.

This chain links TRBV7-2 with TRBJ2-3; TRBD1 might be the D (6 bases). Trimming left V 3 bases short and J 2 bases short, with 18 bases between. CDR3 length: 17 amino acids. CDR1 SGHTA and CDR2 FQGNSA come from the germline V gene. This CDR3 is CASSFRLRGYLTDTQYF. The CDR3 DNA sequence: TGTGCCAGCAGCTTCAGGCTCAGGGGCTACCTCACAGATACGCAGTATTTT.

The chain is built from TRBV16 and TRBJ2-2; D is possibly TRBD2 (6 bases). The CDR3 runs 16 residues. Trimming took off 4 bases at V and 5 bases at J, with 17 bases between the two ends. CDR1 and CDR2 (germline): KGHSY, FQNENV. DNA of the CDR3: TGTGCCAGCAGCCCCCCGGGACTCCTAACTACCGGGGAGCTGTTTTTT. This sequence encodes CASSPPGLLTTGELFF.

This rearrangement joins TRBV19 to TRBJ2-3; weak D call: TRBD2 (5 bases). Germline-derived CDR1 and CDR2 are LNHDA and SQIVND (reference sequence). The V end was cut by 6 bases, the J end by 6 bases, with 16 bases between. The CDR3 sequence is 14 residues long. The CDR3 region has the DNA TGTGCCAGTAGATCAAAGGGAGATTACGATACGCAGTATTTT. This encodes CASRSKGDYDTQYF.

This chain links TRBV11-2 with TRBJ2-3; D gene ambiguous. Trimming left V 7 bases short and J 2 bases short, with 13 bases between. Per germline, CDR1 SGHAT and CDR2 FQNNGV. The CDR3 loop spans 14 amino acids. CDR3 protein: CASTPRAYTDTQYF. Here the CDR3 DNA reads TGTGCCAGCACCCCCCGGGCTTACACAGATACGCAGTATTTT.

V usage is TRBV27 and J usage is TRBJ1-1; no reliable D call. V was trimmed by 7 bases and J by 2 bases, leaving 11 bases between them. Germline CDR1 is MNHEY and CDR2 is SMNVEV (reference sequence). The CDR3 sequence is 13 residues long. For the CDR3, the DNA is TGTGCCAGCACAGGCAGAAGAAACACTGAAGCTTTCTTT. It codes for CASTGRRNTEAFF.

CDR3 sequence (DNA): TGTGCCAGCAGCGCTAGCGGGGGCCCGAACCCCTACAATGAGCAGTTCTTC. Its translation: CASSASGGPNPYNEQFF. This chain connects TRBV9 to TRBJ2-1; 10 bases are shared with TRBD2. V shed 3 bases, J shed 2 bases, and the junction held 8 bases outside the gene matches. This CDR3 has 17 amino acids. Germline CDR1 reads SGDLS; CDR2 reads YYNGEE.

The chain recombines TRBV4-3 with TRBJ1-2, with TRBD1 matching 7 bases. The CDR3 contains 15 residues. Trimming at V came to 0 bases and at J to 3 bases, leaving 4 bases not matched to a gene. Germline V gene sequence: CDR1 LGHNA, CDR2 YSLEER. The CDR3 DNA is TGCGCCAGCAGCCAAGATTGGGACAGTGACTATGGCTACACCTTC. This gives the protein CASSQDWDSDYGYTF.

The chain has TRBV10-1 and TRBJ2-5; 8 bases match TRBD1. Judging by the DNA end, TRBJ2-7 fits better; the J call may be wrong. The germline V gene has CDR1 WNHNN and CDR2 SYGVQD (reference sequence). This CDR3 is built from 16 residues. The DNA of the CDR3 is TGCGCCAGCAGAAACAATCCTCGGGACAGGACCTACGAGCAGTACTTC. Translation gives CASRNNPRDRTYEQYF.

V is TRBV19 and J is TRBJ1-2, with a possible D match to TRBD1 (5 bases). The CDR3 is 14 amino acids. Germline CDR1 LNHDA, CDR2 SQIVND (reference sequence). V was pared by 0 bases and J by 8 bases, with 13 bases between. The CDR3: CASSIDLQGGGYTF. As DNA, the CDR3 is TGTGCCAGTAGTATAGATCTCCAGGGCGGGGGCTACACCTTC.

This chain links TRBV5-1 with TRBJ1-6; D perhaps matches TRBD1 (5 bases). The CDR3 spans 15 residues. In germline, CDR1 is SGHRS, CDR2 YFSETQ. V lost 4 bases, J lost 7 bases, and 15 bases lay in between. Here the CDR3 DNA reads TGCGCCAGCAGCCCTCTTGGGGGGGAAAATTCACCCCTCCACTTT. Protein: CASSPLGGENSPLHF.

The rearrangement uses TRBV11-2 and TRBJ1-2, with TRBD1 matching over 10 bases. With V trimmed by 5 bases and J by 8 bases, 2 bases remained unmatched. Germline V gives CDR1 SGHAT, CDR2 FQNNGV. The CDR3 totals 12 residues. As DNA, the CDR3 is TGTGCCAGCAGCGGGACAGGGGAGGGCTACACCTTC. This codes for CASSGTGEGYTF.

The chain employs TRBV11-3 and TRBJ1-4; TRBD1 might be the D (5 bases). The germline V gene has CDR1 SGHNT and CDR2 YENEEA. Trimming removed 3 bases at V and 1 base at J, with 6 bases between. This CDR3 comprises 14 residues. CDR3 sequence: CASSFRETNEKLFF. In DNA form, the CDR3 reads TGTGCCAGCAGCTTCAGGGAAACTAATGAAAAACTGTTTTTT.

This clone was seen a single time. The CDR3 region is CAWTLDSPAGYTF. The DNA for the CDR3 is TGTGCCTGGACCCTGGACAGTCCTGCTGGCTACACCTTC. The rearrangement joins TRBV30 to TRBJ1-2; tentative D call: TRBD1 (6 bases). Germline V gives CDR1 GTSNPN, CDR2 SVGIG (reference sequence). The CDR3 runs to 13 residues. V lost 4 bases, J lost 7 bases, and 16 bases lay in between.

The chain couples TRBV6-1 to TRBJ2-7; 10 bases agree with TRBD1. This CDR3 has 14 residues. Trimming cost V 5 bases and J 3 bases; bases outside gene matches: 4. Germline V gene sequence: CDR1 MNHNS, CDR2 SASEGT. CDR3 in DNA: TGTGCCAGCAGTCTCAGGACAGGGGGCTACGAGCAGTACTTC. It yields the protein CASSLRTGGYEQYF.

The chain joins TRBV11-3 to TRBJ2-2; no definite D call. CDR3 length equals 14 residues. With 1 base removed from V and 4 bases from J, the gap between germline ends came to 7 bases. CDR1 and CDR2 (germline): SGHNT, YENEEA. The CDR3 sequence: CASSLGLITGELFF. The CDR3 nucleotides are TGTGCCAGCAGCTTAGGGCTGATCACCGGGGAGCTGTTTTTT. Variable domain in full (rest from reference TRBV11-3 and TRBJ2-2): EAGVVQSPRYKIIEKKQPVAFWCNPISGHNTLYWYLQNLGQGPELLIRYENEEAVDDSQLPKDRFSAERLKGVDSTLKIQPAELGDSAVYLCASSLGLITGELFFGEGSRLTVL.

The gene calls are TRBV27 and TRBJ2-5; D possibly corresponds to TRBD1 (6 bases). The better agreement between TRBJ2-7 and the DNA end casts doubt on the J call. Germline values: CDR1 MNHEY, CDR2 SMNVEV (reference sequence). CDR3 length: 13 residues. CDR3 DNA sequence: TGTGCCAGCAGGTCGGGACAATTCTACGAGCAGTACTTC. Amino acid sequence: CASRSGQFYEQYF.